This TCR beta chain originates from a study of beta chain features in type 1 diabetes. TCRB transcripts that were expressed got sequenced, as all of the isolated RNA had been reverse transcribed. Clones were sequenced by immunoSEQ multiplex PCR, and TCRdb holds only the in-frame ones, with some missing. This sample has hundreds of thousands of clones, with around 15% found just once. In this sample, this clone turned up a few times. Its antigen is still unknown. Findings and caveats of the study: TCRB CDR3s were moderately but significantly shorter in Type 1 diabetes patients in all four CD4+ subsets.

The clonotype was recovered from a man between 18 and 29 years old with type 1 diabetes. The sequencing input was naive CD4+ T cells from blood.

CDR3 DNA sequence: TGTGCCATCAGTGATATGTGGTCGGGGGGTAATGAGCAGTTCTTC. It specifies CAISDMWSGGNEQFF. The gene calls are TRBV10-3 and TRBJ2-1, with 7 bases aligning to TRBD2. The CDR3 totals 15 residues. Germline V gives CDR1 ENHRY, CDR2 SYGVKD. V shed 3 bases, J shed 7 bases, and the junction held 9 bases outside the gene matches.